This record concerns one TCR beta chain sequence. The antigen remains undetermined. One end of the junction does not line up with germline, which may come from a read error. The data stem from a study of tumor-infiltrating lymphocytes in primary liver carcinoma. Study-level results: Researchers report that only about 7-24% of top clones turned up in all five tumor regions.

DNA and RNA were both co-extracted from 20-30 mg of bulk tissue that had not been sorted. The germline gives CDR1 LGHNA, CDR2 YSLEER. This CDR3 comprises 16 residues. The researchers produced TCR beta cDNA from approximately 0.45 ug total RNA with a constant-region primer. Researchers made the TCR beta libraries by running three nested multiplex PCR rounds with slightly modified ARM-PCR. A C-beta reverse primer was combined with TRBV1-TRBV30 forward primers in the first two PCR rounds, and each round had 10 cycles. TCRdb fed the multiplex PCR reads into MiXCR, producing one record per CDR3 protein. The repertoire holds nearly 45,000 distinct CDR3 sequences, with over 70% as singletons.

The V and J genes are TRBV4-3 and TRBJ2-1; D remains ambiguous. The source material was liver tumor tissue from sampling region 2. Specified subset: tumor region T2, inferior pole. This receptor was taken from a middle-aged man with primary liver carcinoma and hepatitis B virus infection. Here the CDR3 reads CASSQFLPPADNEQFF. The CDR3, as DNA: TGTGCCAGCAGCCAGTTCCTCCCCCCGGCGGACAATGAGCAGTTCTTC.